The clone carrying this T cell receptor beta chain was counted between two and nine times. What it binds is not known. Germline V gene sequence: CDR1 SEHNR, CDR2 FQNEAQ (reference sequence). The CDR3 extends over 13 amino acids. V gave up 5 bases and J gave up 0 bases, with 8 bases separating them. The entry originates in a study of T-cell memory formation after mild COVID-19. Study information: Clustering of TCRs was largely donor specific. General observations from the study: CD4+ contracting clones were mainly CM and EM; CD8+ ones, EMRA.

TCRdb itself ran the 5' RACE reads through MiXCR, one entry per CDR3 protein. The sample records fewer than 400,000 distinct CDR3 sequences, about 17% being singletons. The source of this sequence is a man younger than 35 who had mild COVID-19 (a few samples of this study predate the infection). Cell type and time point are not known. This chain uses TRBV7-9 with TRBJ2-7; unclear D gene. The specimen sequenced was PBMCs or a T cell subset sorted from them (not recorded which). CDR3 loop: CASSPLDSYEQYF. The CDR3, as DNA: TGTGCCAGCAGCCCCCTTGACTCCTACGAGCAGTACTTC.